The T cell receptor (beta chain) under discussion was sequenced for a study of blood T cell repertoires in COVID-19. Turning to the study itself: The study drew acute and convalescent COVID-19 samples from the United States, Italy and Spain.

This CDR3 region has 13 residues. CDR1 is SGDLS and CDR2 is YYNGEE in the germline V gene. Trimming shortened V by 7 bases and J by 4 bases, and 14 bases separated the two germline ends. Clones were sequenced by immunoSEQ multiplex PCR, and TCRdb holds only the in-frame ones, with some missing. The sample lists 100,000 or so clones; 80% to 90% were seen once. V usage is TRBV9 and J usage is TRBJ1-2, with D uncertain. What was sequenced was peripheral blood. The sequence was collected from a woman aged 65 to 85 with acute or convalescent COVID-19. The CDR3 here is CASAGLTGYGYTF. The CDR3 region has the DNA TGTGCCAGCGCTGGGTTGACGGGCTATGGCTACACCTTC.